This is a list of T cell receptor beta chains from one sample in a study of cytotoxic CD8 clonotypes in ibrutinib-treated CLL. TCRdb keeps only in-frame clones here, not all; method: immunoSEQ multiplex PCR. The table lists around 140,000 clones, approximately 80% of them singletons, with around 4.9% in the top ten. The source was PBMCs, collected after 24 months of ibrutinib treatment. The receptor set was obtained from a human donor with chronic lymphocytic leukemia. The CDR3 runs from the conserved cysteine through the conserved F or W. A D gene is named only where the DNA matches it firmly. The size of a clone is reported for some rows only, either as once, few or many, or as a class for expanded clones.

d_call,clone_size,j_call,v_call,cdr3_nt,cdr3_aa
NA,NA,TRBJ2-7,TRBV7-9,TGTGCCAGCAGCTCAGGCCTTACCTACGAGCAGTACTTC,CASSSGLTYEQYF
TRBD1,NA,TRBJ2-7,TRBV7-9,TGTGCCAGCAGCATAGGGACAGCGTCTTACGAGCAGTACTTC,CASSIGTASYEQYF
NA,NA,TRBJ2-5,TRBV7-2,TGTGCCAGCAGCCCCCCGTGGGCCGTGCGGGAGACCCAGTACTTC,CASSPPWAVRETQYF
TRBD1,few,TRBJ2-7,TRBV5-1,TGCGCCAGCAGCTTGCCTACCGACAGGGGCAACGAGCAGTACTTC,CASSLPTDRGNEQYF
NA,NA,TRBJ2-7,TRBV5-6,TGTGCCAGCAGCTTGGGGGGTATCTACGAGCAGTACTTC,CASSLGGIYEQYF
NA,NA,TRBJ2-1,TRBV4-1,TGCGCCAGCAGCCAAGCCCACAGGACGGGCCTTCCCTCCTACAATGAGCAGTTCTTC,CASSQAHRTGLPSYNEQFF
NA,NA,TRBJ1-1,TRBV6-5,TGTGCCAGCAGTTATGGGGGGACTGAAGCTTTCTTT,CASSYGGTEAFF
NA,NA,TRBJ2-4,TRBV9,TGTGCCAGCAGCCCCAGCCTCGGGACCTCTAAGACCATTCAGTACTTC,CASSPSLGTSKTIQYF
NA,NA,TRBJ2-1,TRBV7-2,TGTGCCAGCAGCCCCACTAGCCCCTCCTACAATGAGCAGTTCTTC,CASSPTSPSYNEQFF
NA,NA,TRBJ2-5,TRBV6-6,TGTGCCAGCAGTTACTCTTCGGGGTCGGAGACCCAGTACTTC,CASSYSSGSETQYF
TRBD1,once,TRBJ1-2,TRBV5-6,TGTGCCAGCAACAACCCAGGGGGCTGGGGCTACACCTTC,CASNNPGGWGYTF
NA,NA,TRBJ1-2,TRBV4-3,TGCGCCAGCAGCGGCTTCCGGGGCCTTAACTATGGCTACACCTTC,CASSGFRGLNYGYTF
NA,NA,TRBJ1-5,TRBV19,TGTGCCAGTAGTACGACCGGGACCGGTAATCAGCCCCAGCATTTT,CASSTTGTGNQPQHF
TRBD2,NA,TRBJ2-1,TRBV9,TGTGCCAGCAGCGCCCGACTAGCGGGAGGGAATGAGCAGTTCTTC,CASSARLAGGNEQFF
TRBD1,NA,TRBJ1-1,TRBV5-6,TGTGCCAGCAGCTTGGCCGGTACAGGGGGCGGAAACACTGAAGCTTTCTTT,CASSLAGTGGGNTEAFF
TRBD2,many,TRBJ2-7,TRBV6-4,TGTGCCAGCAGGCCGACTAGCGCATCCTACGAGCAGTACTTC,CASRPTSASYEQYF
NA,once,TRBJ1-2,TRBV10-3,TGTGCCATCAGGTCGATCGGGGGGAACTATGGCTACACCTTC,CAIRSIGGNYGYTF
NA,NA,TRBJ2-7,TRBV28,TGTGCCAGCAGTTTAGGGGGGAGACAACCCCCCTACGAGCAGTACTTC,CASSLGGRQPPYEQYF
NA,once,TRBJ2-3,TRBV21-1,TGTGCCAGCAGCATAACCCTAGGTACGCAGTATTTT,CASSITLGTQYF
NA,few,TRBJ2-5,TRBV27,TGTGCCAGCAGTTTATATGGAGACAGCCAGGTACCTCAAGAGACCCAGTACTTC,CASSLYGDSQVPQETQYF
TRBD1,NA,TRBJ1-2,TRBV2,TGTGCCAGCAGTGAACGGACAGGGGGCGGCTATGGCTACACCTTC,CASSERTGGGYGYTF
TRBD2,NA,TRBJ2-7,TRBV7-6,TGTGCCAGCAGCTTAGGCGGGGGACTAGCGAAGACCAGCTCCTACGAGCAGTACTTC,CASSLGGGLAKTSSYEQYF
NA,few,TRBJ2-2,TRBV28,TGTGCCAGCAGTGTATACAGTACCGGGGAGCTGTTTTTT,CASSVYSTGELFF
NA,once,TRBJ2-7,TRBV6-5,TGTGCCAGCAGTTACTCGAGGGACATCTACGAGCAGTACTTC,CASSYSRDIYEQYF
TRBD1,NA,TRBJ2-6,TRBV10-3,TGTGCCATCAGTGAGGGACAGGCCTTTGGGGCCAACGTCCTGACTTTC,CAISEGQAFGANVLTF
TRBD1,many,TRBJ1-2,TRBV5-1,TGCGCCAGCAGCTTGGTAGCAGGGGGCAACTATGGCTACACCTTC,CASSLVAGGNYGYTF
NA,NA,TRBJ2-1,TRBV5-1,TGCGCCAGCAGCCCGACCCCAGACAGCCACAATGAGCAGTTCTTC,CASSPTPDSHNEQFF
TRBD1,NA,TRBJ1-1,TRBV2,TGTGCCAGCAGAGGGACAGGCGGCATGAACACTGAAGCTTTCTTT,CASRGTGGMNTEAFF
NA,NA,TRBJ2-6,TRBV5-8,TGTGCCAGCAGCTTGGGCCCCGGCGCGGGCCCGAGCTCTGGGGCCAACGTCCTGACTTTC,CASSLGPGAGPSSGANVLTF
TRBD1,NA,TRBJ1-6,TRBV7-2,TGTGCCAGCAGCCCCGCCAGGGGGGCGTCGGCACCCCTCCACTTT,CASSPARGASAPLHF
NA,once,TRBJ1-1,TRBV28,TGTGCCAGCAGGCGGTGGGGGGACACTGAAGCTTTCTTT,CASRRWGDTEAFF
NA,NA,TRBJ2-5,TRBV7-9,TGTGCCAGCAGCCGGGGTCTTACTGGGGAGACCCAGTACTTC,CASSRGLTGETQYF
TRBD1,NA,TRBJ2-7,TRBV11-2,TGTGCCAGCAGACACAGGGGGTACGAGCAGTACTTC,CASRHRGYEQYF
NA,NA,TRBJ1-1,TRBV28,TGTGCCAGCAGCCTACAAGCGGACACTGAAGCTTTCTTT,CASSLQADTEAFF
NA,few,TRBJ2-7,TRBV14,TGTGCCAGCAGCCAGGCAGGTGGGGCCTGGCAGTACTTC,CASSQAGGAWQYF
TRBD2,NA,TRBJ2-1,TRBV11-2,TGTGCCAGCAGCCGGGGCGGGAGCTCCTACAATGAGCAGTTCTTC,CASSRGGSSYNEQFF
NA,NA,TRBJ2-7,TRBV11-2,TGTGCCAGCAGCTTAGAGGAGGGGGTGTGGTACGAGCAGTACTTC,CASSLEEGVWYEQYF
NA,once,TRBJ2-1,TRBV2,TGTGCCAGCAGGGGCGGGCCATACAATGAGCAGTTCTTC,CASRGGPYNEQFF
NA,NA,TRBJ2-7,TRBV28,TGTGCCAGCAGTGGTGAACTTGTCTACGAGCAGTACTTC,CASSGELVYEQYF
NA,NA,TRBJ2-3,TRBV9,TGTGCCAGCAGCGTAGTAGGGGGAACTTCCACAGATACGCAGTATTTT,CASSVVGGTSTDTQYF
NA,NA,TRBJ2-1,TRBV2,TGTGCCAGCAGCGGGGACCTGCCCTGGCAGTTCTTC,CASSGDLPWQFF
NA,NA,TRBJ2-3,TRBV19,TGTGCCAGTACCGCACAGGGCCTTAGCACAGATACGCAGTATTTT,CASTAQGLSTDTQYF
NA,NA,TRBJ2-5,TRBV7-2,TGTGCCAGCAGCCCGGGTGGCGGGGAGACCCAGTACTTC,CASSPGGGETQYF
NA,NA,TRBJ1-2,TRBV29-1,TGCAGCGTGAACAGAGACGGACCCTATGGCTACACCTTC,CSVNRDGPYGYTF
TRBD2,NA,TRBJ2-1,TRBV27,TGTGCCAGCAGTTGGGCTGACCCCGGGACTAGCGGGTTTTGGCAGTTCTTC,CASSWADPGTSGFWQFF
NA,NA,TRBJ2-6,TRBV19,TGTGCCACCTCCCCCTGGGGAGCCTCTGGGGCCAACGTCCTGACTTTC,CATSPWGASGANVLTF
NA,NA,TRBJ2-3,TRBV6-5,TGTGCCAGCAGTTACGGCGGGGTCGCGGGAGATACGCAGTATTTT,CASSYGGVAGDTQYF
NA,NA,TRBJ1-3,TRBV19,TGTGCCAGTAGGAACACAGGATACTCTGGAAACACCATATATTTT,CASRNTGYSGNTIYF